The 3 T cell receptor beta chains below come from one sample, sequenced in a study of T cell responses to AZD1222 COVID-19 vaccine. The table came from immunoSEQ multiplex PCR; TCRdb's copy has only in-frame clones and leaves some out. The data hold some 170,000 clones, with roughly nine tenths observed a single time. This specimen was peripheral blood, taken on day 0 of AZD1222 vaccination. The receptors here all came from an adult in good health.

DNA of the CDR3: TGTGCCAGCAGCTCCTGGGGTGGGAACACTGAAGCTTTCTTT. Translated, it gives CASSSWGGNTEAFF. V is TRBV3-1 (or the pseudogene TRBV3-2) and J is TRBJ1-1; D call uncertain. The CDR3 length is 14 residues. CDR1 and CDR2 (germline): LGHDT, YNNKEL (reference sequence). With 5 bases removed from V and 1 base from J, the gap between germline ends came to 11 bases.

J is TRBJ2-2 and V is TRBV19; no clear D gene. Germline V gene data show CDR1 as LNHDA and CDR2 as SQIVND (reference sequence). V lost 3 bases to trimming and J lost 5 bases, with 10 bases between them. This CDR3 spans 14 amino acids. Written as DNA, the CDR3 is TGTGCCAGTAGTATGGAAGGGTTTACCGGGGAGCTGTTTTTT. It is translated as CASSMEGFTGELFF.

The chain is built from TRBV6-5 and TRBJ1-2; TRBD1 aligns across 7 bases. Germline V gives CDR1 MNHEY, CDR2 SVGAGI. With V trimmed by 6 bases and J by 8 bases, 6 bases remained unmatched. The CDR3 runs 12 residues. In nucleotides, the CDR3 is TGTGCCAGCAGATCCAGGACAGGAGGCTACACCTTC. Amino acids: CASRSRTGGYTF.